These 20 T cell receptor beta chains were sequenced from one sample in a study of blood T cell repertoires in COVID-19. Clones were sequenced by immunoSEQ multiplex PCR, and TCRdb holds only the in-frame ones, with some missing. The table records about 230,000 clones, around four fifths of them present only once. The sequenced material came from peripheral blood. Receptors were obtained from a woman aged 70 to 79 with active or convalescent COVID-19.

The genes are TRBV19 and TRBJ1-2; D perhaps matches TRBD1 (5 bases). Per the germline V gene, CDR1 is LNHDA and CDR2 is SQIVND (reference sequence). The CDR3 runs 15 residues. Trimming stripped 7 bases from V and 0 bases from J, with 15 bases between. The CDR3 loop reads CASNDRQRANYGYTF. The CDR3 coding sequence is TGTGCCAGTAATGACCGACAGAGAGCTAACTATGGCTACACCTTC.

The gene calls are TRBV5-8 and TRBJ1-2, with D unresolved. V was trimmed by 1 base and J by 7 bases, leaving 11 bases between them. The CDR3 is made up of 13 amino acids. Germline V gene data show CDR1 as SGHTS and CDR2 as YDEGEE. The CDR3 spells CASSLTTRSGYTF. The CDR3 DNA is TGTGCCAGCAGCTTGACGACTCGGTCTGGCTACACCTTC.

The chain employs TRBV2 and TRBJ1-1; D perhaps matches TRBD1 (5 bases). Germline V gives CDR1 SNHLY, CDR2 FYNNEI. This CDR3 has 14 residues. The V end was cut by 6 bases, the J end by 2 bases, with 13 bases between. CDR3 sequence: CASSLGTSNTEAFF. The CDR3 coding sequence is TGTGCCAGCAGCCTGGGGACTTCCAACACTGAAGCTTTCTTT.

This clone was seen more than once but under ten times. This chain joins TRBV28 and TRBJ1-3, with TRBD1 as a possible D gene (5 bases). V was cut by 7 bases and J by 0 bases, with 13 bases left in between. The CDR3 contains 15 residues. Germline-derived CDR1 and CDR2 are MDHEN and SYDVKM. The CDR3 is CASKPTDNSGNTIYF. As DNA, the CDR3 is TGTGCCAGCAAACCGACAGACAACTCTGGAAACACCATATATTTT.

The CDR3 here is CASSRGALGANVLTF. In DNA, the CDR3 is TGTGCCAGCTCCAGGGGGGCGCTTGGGGCCAACGTCCTGACTTTC. The V gene is TRBV6-5, the J gene TRBJ2-6, with TRBD1 as a possible D gene (7 bases). Looked up from germline, CDR1 is MNHEY and CDR2 is SVGAGI. V was trimmed by 8 bases and J by 3 bases, leaving 14 bases between them. The CDR3 runs 15 residues.

This clone was detected only once. CDR3 in amino acids: CASSEASIGLAGEKTQYF. CDR3 nucleotides: TGTGCCAGCAGTGAAGCGAGTATCGGACTAGCGGGGGAAAAGACCCAGTACTTC. This chain uses TRBV6-1 with TRBJ2-5; 13 bases agree with TRBD2. The germline CDR1 and CDR2 sequences are MNHNS and SASEGT. V lost 0 bases to trimming and J lost 6 bases; unmatched junction nucleotides: 10. The CDR3 loop spans 18 amino acids.

This clone has only a few counts. The rearrangement uses TRBV10-3 and TRBJ2-3, with a weak D call TRBD2 (5 bases). CDR1 is ENHRY, CDR2 SYGVKD, per germline. The V end lost 0 bases, the J end lost 9 bases, and 7 bases lay between the germline ends. CDR3 length: 12 amino acids. The chain's CDR3 is CAISESRGTQYF. The CDR3 bases are TGTGCCATCAGTGAGTCGAGAGGGACGCAGTATTTT.

The rearrangement joins TRBV19 to TRBJ2-3; 11 nucleotides line up with TRBD2. Germline assignment: CDR1 LNHDA and CDR2 SQIVND (reference sequence). CDR3 size: 15 residues. With 10 bases clipped from V and 2 bases from J, the junction kept 8 bases outside the gene matches. The CDR3 loop is CATFTSGRNTDTQYF. CDR3 DNA: TGTGCCACATTCACTAGCGGGAGAAACACAGATACGCAGTATTTT.

V and J are TRBV9 and TRBJ2-5; D not resolved. The CDR3 loop spans 12 amino acids. Germline lookup yields CDR1 SGDLS and CDR2 YYNGEE. Between the trimmed V and J ends, which lost 4 bases and 2 bases, there was a span of 6 bases. CDR3 in amino acids: CASSTGQETQYF. CDR3 coding DNA: TGTGCCAGCAGCACGGGTCAAGAGACCCAGTACTTC.

This chain connects TRBV3-1 (or the pseudogene TRBV3-2) to TRBJ1-3; a possible D gene is TRBD1 (5 bases). Germline assignment: CDR1 LGHDT and CDR2 YNNKEL (reference sequence). V was pared by 3 bases and J by 8 bases, with 17 bases between. CDR3 size: 15 residues. For the CDR3, the DNA is TGTGCCAGCAGCCACCTCACGGGGGGTGGCGACACCATATATTTT. The encoded protein is CASSHLTGGGDTIYF.

The chain recombines TRBV18 with TRBJ2-2; D perhaps matches TRBD1 (6 bases). The CDR3 consists of 17 residues. Germline V CDR1 and CDR2: KGHSH, LQKENI. Between the trimmed V and J ends, which lost 4 bases and 5 bases, there was a span of 20 bases. As DNA, the CDR3 is TGTGCCAGCTCACTATCCATGGACAGTAGCGAGACCGGGGAGCTGTTTTTT. This sequence encodes CASSLSMDSSETGELFF.

V is TRBV18 and J is TRBJ1-2; 7 nucleotides match TRBD1. Trimming at V came to 4 bases and at J to 4 bases, leaving 3 bases not matched to a gene. CDR1 and CDR2 (germline): KGHSH, LQKENI. There are 13 residues in the CDR3. As DNA, the CDR3 is TGTGCCAGCTCACTCGACAGGGTCTATGGCTACACCTTC. Amino acids: CASSLDRVYGYTF.

The genes are TRBV7-2 and TRBJ2-1, with 12 bases lining up with TRBD2. Germline CDR1 is SGHTA and CDR2 is FQGNSA. Trimming took 2 bases from V and 4 from J; bases not matched to a gene: 6. This CDR3 has 17 residues. The CDR3 bases are TGTGCCAGCAGCTTATCGTCTAGCGGGGGGGGGTACAATGAGCAGTTCTTC. Protein: CASSLSSSGGGYNEQFF.

In its sample, this clone was seen a few times. The rearrangement uses TRBV5-1 and TRBJ1-4; D might be TRBD1 (6 bases). CDR3 length equals 15 residues. With 3 bases removed from V and 3 bases from J, the gap between germline ends came to 12 bases. The germline V gene has CDR1 SGHRS and CDR2 YFSETQ. The CDR3 DNA follows: TGCGCCAGCAGCTCCGCACAGGGTCCTAATGAAAAACTGTTTTTT. Protein product: CASSSAQGPNEKLFF.

This clone was detected a few times. This chain uses TRBV4-1 with TRBJ1-2; tentative D call: TRBD1 (5 bases). Germline CDR1 and CDR2: MGHRA and YSYEKL. This CDR3 region has 15 residues. Trimming stripped 1 base from V and 3 bases from J, with 12 bases between. The DNA for the CDR3 is TGCGCCAGCAGCCAAGGCTGGGGCGGGGACTATGGCTACACCTTC. It is translated as CASSQGWGGDYGYTF.

The J gene is TRBJ2-2, the V gene TRBV18, with 7 nucleotides matching TRBD1. Germline V gives CDR1 KGHSH, CDR2 LQKENI. This CDR3 contains 16 residues. Trimming took 5 bases from V and 0 from J; bases not matched to a gene: 6. The CDR3 protein is CASSKTGVSNTGELFF. DNA of the CDR3: TGTGCCAGCTCAAAAACAGGGGTGTCGAACACCGGGGAGCTGTTTTTT.

This chain links TRBV6-1 with TRBJ2-1; 9 bases are shared with TRBD1. Germline V CDR1 and CDR2: MNHNS, SASEGT. This CDR3 comprises 14 residues. Trimming at V came to 3 bases and at J to 7 bases, leaving 4 bases not matched to a gene. In DNA, the CDR3 is TGTGCCAGCAGTGATTACAGGGGGCTTAATGAGCAGTTCTTC. Its translation: CASSDYRGLNEQFF.

This clone was seen more than once but under ten times. The chain employs TRBV9 and TRBJ2-7; TRBD1 matches at 10 bases. Per germline, CDR1 SGDLS and CDR2 YYNGEE. V was clipped by 0 bases and J by 0 bases; unmatched bases: 9. The CDR3 contains 18 residues. The CDR3 here is CASSVGLGTGASSYEQYF. For the CDR3, the DNA is TGTGCCAGCAGCGTAGGATTGGGGACAGGGGCTAGCTCCTACGAGCAGTACTTC.

This clone came up many times. The V gene is TRBV3-1 (or the pseudogene TRBV3-2), the J gene TRBJ1-1; D might be TRBD1 (5 bases). The CDR3 is 11 amino acids. Trimming shortened V by 8 bases and J by 7 bases, and 11 bases separated the two germline ends. The germline V gene has CDR1 LGHDT and CDR2 YNNKEL (reference sequence). The CDR3 spells CASRGGFEAFF. The DNA of the CDR3 is TGTGCCAGCCGGGGGGGTTTTGAAGCTTTCTTT.

This chain links TRBV5-1 with TRBJ2-3; possibly TRBD1 for D (6 bases). CDR3 length: 15 amino acids. Germline values: CDR1 SGHRS, CDR2 YFSETQ. V gave up 2 bases and J gave up 4 bases, with 14 bases separating them. The DNA of the CDR3 is TGCGCCAGCAGCTTTCGGCAGGGGCTCGCAGATACGCAGTATTTT. Its translation: CASSFRQGLADTQYF.